The 17 T cell receptor beta chains in this list originate from one sample, sequenced in a study of cytomegalovirus exposure and HLA in healthy donors. Clones were sequenced by immunoSEQ multiplex PCR, and TCRdb holds only the in-frame ones, with some missing. This table has more than 150,000 clones, around 82% appearing once. Sequencing used PBMCs. These receptor sequences come from a woman aged 18-30 years in good health and CMV-seropositive.

The CDR3 spells CASSFYYRKNTEAFF. DNA of the CDR3: TGCGCCAGCAGCTTTTACTACCGTAAAAACACTGAAGCTTTCTTT. V and J are TRBV5-1 and TRBJ1-1; D gene unclear. The CDR3 totals 15 residues. CDR1 and CDR2 from the germline V gene are SGHRS and YFSETQ. The V gene lost 2 bases and the J gene lost 2 bases, with 13 bases spanning the gap.

V gene TRBV13 combines with J gene TRBJ2-7; 7 positions match TRBD1. CDR1 is PRHDT, CDR2 FYEKMQ, per germline (reference sequence). The J segment lost 2 bases and the V segment lost 6 bases, leaving 7 bases of the junction unmatched. There are 14 residues in the CDR3. CDR3: CASSPPGQPYEQYF. Here the CDR3 DNA reads TGTGCCAGCAGTCCACCGGGACAGCCCTACGAGCAGTACTTC.

This chain links TRBV29-1 with TRBJ2-3; possibly TRBD2 for D (6 bases). The germline V and J ends were trimmed by 6 bases and 0 bases, with 22 bases remaining between them. The germline gives CDR1 SQVTM, CDR2 ANQGSEA. CDR3 length: 17 residues. CDR3: CSVQGGGTSISTDTQYF. DNA for the CDR3: TGCAGCGTCCAGGGTGGGGGGACCTCAATCAGCACAGATACGCAGTATTTT.

For the CDR3, the DNA is TGCGCCAGCAGCTTGGTTGGGCGGCAGGGCGGCGAGCAGTACTTC. Its translation: CASSLVGRQGGEQYF. The chain combines TRBV5-1 with TRBJ2-7; maybe TRBD1 (5 bases). This CDR3 region has 15 residues. Trimming left V 0 bases short and J 6 bases short, with 16 bases between. CDR1 and CDR2 (germline): SGHRS, YFSETQ.

The V and J genes are TRBV15 and TRBJ1-1, with D maybe TRBD1 (5 bases). The V gene's germline CDR1 is LNHNV and CDR2 YYDKDF (reference sequence). The CDR3 sequence is 16 residues long. Trimming pared 3 bases from V and 3 bases from J, leaving 17 bases between. CDR3 region: CATSSDGWGVDTEAFF. The CDR3 DNA follows: TGTGCCACCAGCAGCGATGGATGGGGCGTCGACACTGAAGCTTTCTTT.

The rearrangement joins TRBV5-4 to TRBJ2-3, with 10 bases aligning to TRBD2. Germline V lookup: CDR1 SGHNT, CDR2 YYREEE (reference sequence). V lost 9 bases, J lost 5 bases, and 12 bases stayed unmatched. CDR3 length: 15 amino acids. CDR3 DNA sequence: TGTGCCACCTCCGGGGACGCTAGCGGGGGAGATACGCAGTATTTT. Protein sequence: CATSGDASGGDTQYF.

The V gene is TRBV19, the J gene TRBJ1-3, with D maybe TRBD1 (6 bases). Deletions cut 7 bases from V and 8 bases from J, with 18 bases between. The CDR3 is 14 residues long. Germline CDR1 LNHDA, CDR2 SQIVND (reference sequence). CDR3 residues: CASTQQGTQDTIYF. CDR3 bases: TGTGCCAGTACCCAGCAGGGGACGCAGGACACCATATATTTT.

The V gene is TRBV29-1, the J gene TRBJ2-1, with 11 bases that match TRBD2. This CDR3 has 13 residues. Germline values: CDR1 SQVTM, CDR2 ANQGSEA. Trimming removed 8 bases from V and 9 bases from J; junction bases left unmatched: 9. The CDR3 sequence is CSPEIAGGPEQFF. The DNA for the CDR3 is TGCAGCCCCGAAATAGCGGGGGGGCCTGAGCAGTTCTTC.

This clone was counted only a few times. DNA of the CDR3: TGCGCCAGCAGCTTCGACAGTCTTTCCTACGAGCAGTACTTC. Its protein product is CASSFDSLSYEQYF. This chain links TRBV5-1 with TRBJ2-7; a weak D match, TRBD1 (5 bases). The CDR3 loop spans 14 amino acids. In germline, CDR1 is SGHRS, CDR2 YFSETQ. The V end lost 2 bases, the J end lost 1 base, and 10 bases lay between the germline ends.

The V and J genes are TRBV18 and TRBJ2-1; the D gene is possibly TRBD1 (6 bases). The CDR3 has 13 residues. From germline, CDR1 is KGHSH and CDR2 LQKENI. V shed 3 bases and J shed 7 bases, with 10 bases lying between them. DNA of the CDR3: TGTGCCAGCTCACCCGGACAGAGAAATGAGCAGTTCTTC. Its protein product is CASSPGQRNEQFF.

The V gene is TRBV5-6, the J gene TRBJ2-3, with a tentative D call TRBD1 (5 bases). Trimming took 5 bases from V and 0 from J, leaving 13 bases between them. The CDR3 loop spans 15 amino acids. The germline gives CDR1 SGHDT, CDR2 YYEEEE. The CDR3 protein is CASSPYRISTDTQYF. The CDR3, as DNA: TGTGCCAGCAGTCCCTACAGGATTAGCACAGATACGCAGTATTTT. Combining the CDR3 with reference TRBV5-6 and TRBJ2-3 gives the whole variable domain DAGVTQSPTHLIKTRGQQVTLRCSPKSGHDTVSWYQQALGQGPQFIFQYYEEEERQRGNFPDRFSGHQFPNYSSELNVNALLLGDSALYLCASSPYRISTDTQYFGPGTRLTVL.

This clone was observed a single time. The chain combines TRBV6-1 with TRBJ1-4; D is possibly TRBD1 (6 bases). Germline CDR1 MNHNS, CDR2 SASEGT. Trimming pared 5 bases from V and 7 bases from J, leaving 14 bases between. The CDR3 is 14 amino acids. CDR3 bases: TGTGCCAGCAGTATACAGGGATTGGGTGAAAAACTGTTTTTT. Its translation is CASSIQGLGEKLFF.

The genes are TRBV7-2 and TRBJ2-5, with D unresolved. The CDR3 length is 13 residues. V lost 0 bases and J lost 7, with 9 bases in between. Germline V lookup: CDR1 SGHTA, CDR2 FQGNSA. This CDR3 reads CASSLAPVRTQYF. The CDR3 DNA reads as TGTGCCAGCAGCTTAGCGCCAGTAAGGACCCAGTACTTC.

In this sample, this clone turned up a few times. V usage is TRBV15 and J usage is TRBJ2-7, with 8 nucleotides matching TRBD2. There are 16 residues in the CDR3. Germline trimming cut 0 bases from V and 2 bases from J; bases unmatched to any gene: 6. Per the germline V gene, CDR1 is LNHNV and CDR2 is YYDKDF (reference sequence). The CDR3, as DNA: TGTGCCACCAGCAGAGATAGCCTAGCGGGTACCTACGAGCAGTACTTC. Protein product: CATSRDSLAGTYEQYF.

Here the CDR3 DNA reads TGTGCCAGCAGCTTGGACAGGGGGCTTTTGGACGAGCAGTACTTC. Its protein product is CASSLDRGLLDEQYF. The chain links TRBV5-4 to TRBJ2-7; TRBD1 agrees at 9 bases. The CDR3 spans 15 residues. Germline values: CDR1 SGHNT, CDR2 YYREEE (reference sequence). Trimming took 0 bases from V and 5 from J; bases not matched to a gene: 6.

This clone was found once. The chain combines TRBV29-1 with TRBJ2-1; weak D call: TRBD1 (7 bases). This CDR3 contains 14 residues. CDR1 is SQVTM and CDR2 is ANQGSEA in the germline V gene. V was shortened by 6 bases and J by 8 bases, with 20 bases between the two germline ends. The CDR3 coding sequence is TGCAGCGTAAACCCCCGACAGGGAGGCGATGAGCAGTTCTTC. Protein product: CSVNPRQGGDEQFF.

As concerns this clone: The junction differs from germline at one of its ends, possibly a read error. The J gene is TRBJ1-4, the V gene TRBV7-9; the D gene is possibly TRBD1 (5 bases). CDR3 length: 12 amino acids. Germline CDR1 is SEHNR and CDR2 is FQNEAQ (reference sequence). CDR3 amino acids: CASSLGGIPPVF. CDR3 sequence (DNA): TGTGCCAGCAGCCTCGGGGGAATCCCTCCCGTCTTC.